This TCR beta chain was observed in a study of cytomegalovirus exposure and HLA in healthy donors (dated by TCRdb to the late 2010s). For the wider study: According to an earlier analysis of around 600 of the donors, about 179 million T cells yielded roughly 110 million unique TCR beta sequences and around 300 Gb of sequence data. An early release covering roughly 640 HLA-typed donors comprised 300 to 350 gigabases of sequencing data and roughly 85 million unique TCR sequences. The genetic ancestry cluster associated with self-reported Caucasian donors included about 84% of the roughly 400 genotyped donors. The study was designed to test whether signatures of past pathogen exposure could be identified by cataloging public T cell receptors. The study used immunosequencing to profile the T cell repertoires of under 700 subjects and linked those repertoires to cytomegalovirus serostatus. A separate validation cohort of roughly 120 different subjects was used in addition to the approximately 610-subject first cohort. The study combined high-throughput TCR immunosequencing, statistical association of individual TCRs with disease status, and machine learning to predict cytomegalovirus infection status. A later analysis re-analyzed previously published TCR beta repertoires from roughly 690 donors and added high-resolution HLA genotyping to study TCR occurrence patterns. Rather than using new phenotypic data, the later analysis identified candidate immune exposures from TCR beta sequences and from how often those sequences occurred across donors. In an earlier analysis of roughly 580 of the donors, high-throughput TCR beta sequencing was used to judge whether each TCR beta V gene segment behaved as functional or pseudogenic. Donor age, sex, ethnicity and CMV serostatus were collected together with the repertoire data. A later genetic analysis used genome-wide SNP genotypes for about three fifths of the 666 donors, treating that subset as a discovery cohort. Every discovery cohort repertoire had been produced on one sequencing platform. Class I and class II HLA loci were covered by the typing at four-digit resolution. The number of typed donors differed by locus: about 620-640 for A, B, C, DRB1 and DQB1; some 500 for DQA1; 606 for DPA1; and roughly 450 for DPB1. Roughly five DR-DQ haplotypes were handled as single units for association and clustering, since linkage in the cohort was strong. On average, roughly 200,000 unique TCR beta nucleotide sequences were sequenced per donor among 398 genotyped donors of the cohort, with approximately 18% of those sequences being non-productive. General study outcomes and caveats: In vitro tests confirmed that a few of the cytomegalovirus-associated TCR beta chains recognize cytomegalovirus antigens. Compared with equally common non-associated chains, HLA-associated TCR beta chains in a later analysis were more clonally expanded and had lower generation probabilities. Presence/absence analyses assumed roughly uniform sequencing depth across donors, an assumption that may not hold. Cytomegalovirus status was reported to be diagnosed by the classifier with high specificity and sensitivity in both the original and validation cohorts. While some public TCRs were present in many individuals, most TCR sequences turned up only very rarely across donors. A cluster of highly shared sequence variants was judged likely to represent a technical artifact of the sequencing pipeline. For the cohort, immune exposure information was limited to CMV serostatus. HLA typing was unavailable for some donors at each locus, so association tests used only the typed subset. According to a later genetic analysis, donors in an Asian-associated ancestry cluster had fewer N-insertions in productive TCRs than the approximately 670-donor mean. Because the 87-base-pair reads could not distinguish some IMGT-functional V segments, including TRBV6-2 and TRBV6-3, those segments were excluded. A later genetic analysis associated a missense DCLRE1C variant with V-gene and J-gene trimming of TCR beta chains, and an independent cohort replicated the association. In an earlier analysis of roughly 500 of the donors, most TCR beta V segments appeared in productive rearrangements about 90% or about 30% of the time, broadly matching IMGT annotations. A further reported finding was that TCR beta sequences accurately predicted the HLA-A and HLA-B alleles for most subjects in the first cohort. It was suggested by the authors that the approach could potentially be generalized to other disease states and immunological phenotypes. A later analysis found that TCR association rates varied across HLA loci, with DRB1 alleles showing the most associated TCRs and HLA-C alleles the fewest. The study gave a list of 150 to 200 TCR beta chains associated with cytomegalovirus. Only TCR beta chains were sequenced in this cohort, and the absence of alpha or paired-chain data limited detectable features. Correlated functional status among segregating V segments might be attributable to linkage disequilibrium, but an unknown experimental factor could not be ruled out. A later analysis associated 16,951 TCR beta sequences with specific HLA alleles at a false discovery rate of 0.05. Assigning TCR associations to individual alleles was difficult when HLA alleles, especially DR and DQ, strongly co-occurred. A later analysis found that most CMV-associated TCR beta chains appeared HLA-restricted, with HLA associations seemingly driven largely by CMV exposure. Several of the top co-occurrence clusters appeared to be linked to parvovirus B19, influenza, CMV and Epstein-Barr virus, according to a later analysis. Because counts were too low, approximately 15 rarely observed V segments, including chromosome 9 orphons, were excluded from the earlier analysis of roughly 580 of the donors.

After removal of 4 bases from V and 0 bases from J, the junction retains 5 bases not matched to a gene. The germline V gene sets CDR1 to SGHVS and CDR2 to FNYEAQ. The CDR3, cysteine through phenylalanine, is 16 amino acids long. This entry keeps only the CDR3 DNA: 48 bases, framed from base 1. For this clone: It lacks a known antigen.

Library generation was performed with the immunoSEQ multiplex PCR assay. The multiplex PCR relied on a mix of 60 forward primers for TCR Vbeta segments and 13 reverse primers for TCR Jbeta segments. A multiplex PCR assay on genomic DNA amplified the CDR3 region of rearranged TCR beta genes. The Illumina HiSeq System was used to sequence the amplified TCR beta libraries as 87-base-pair reads. For the original study's pipeline: In a later analysis, tens of millions of unique TCR beta chains were counted across the 500 to 850 repertoires, and roughly 11 million of these chains were shared by at least two donors. Raw reads were error-corrected and collapsed into unique sequences by a nearest-neighbor algorithm in which closely related sequences were merged to remove PCR and sequencing errors. Alignment of CDR3 sequences to IMGT reference sequences was used to assign V, D and J gene segments. For a sequence to be retained, at least a six-nucleotide match to both a V gene segment and a J gene segment was required. Rearrangements were called productive when the CDR3 lacked stop codons and stayed in frame with V and J; all others were non-productive. Following IMGT convention, CDR3 was defined as the stretch from the second conserved V-encoded cysteine to the conserved J-encoded phenylalanine. Sequences without an unambiguous match to a single V gene segment were excluded from the earlier analysis of 500 to 700 of the donors. In an earlier analysis of several hundred of the donors, a V segment was called functional when productive rearrangements were above 56.7%, and segregating when the standard deviation between donors exceeded 5%. A statistical classification framework was built for diagnosing cytomegalovirus status from the catalog of TCR beta chain sequences. V and J gene assignment, in a later analysis, came from comparing TCR nucleotide sequences with IMGT/GENE-DB human TR gene sequences. A later analysis assigned CDR3 sequences and most-parsimonious VDJ recombination scenarios with the TCRdist pipeline. In a later analysis, every TCR beta chain was defined by the combination of its CDR3 amino acid sequence and its V-gene family, and reads without a unique V-gene family were dropped. A later analysis removed 500 to 650 highly shared, low-generation-probability nucleotide sequences to deal with suspected cross-contamination and a sequencing artifact. In a later analysis, a clonal expansion index for each public chain was calculated from normalized within-repertoire ranks of inferred template counts. In a later analysis, generation probabilities were computed using a VDJ recombination model fitted to out-of-frame rearrangements, and the results were checked against IGoR. In a later analysis, hypergeometric tests were used to score TCR-TCR, TCR-HLA and TCR-CMV co-occurrence, with a repertoire-size bias correction applied to TCR pairs. False discovery rates were estimated in a later analysis by permuting HLA or CMV assignments 20 times. A later analysis grouped co-occurring TCRs with DBSCAN, adding TCRdist sequence similarity when clustering within HLA-allele-positive subsets. Co-occurrence clustering excluded repertoires with fewer than 30,000 or more than 120,000 public chains, plus five with anomalous nucleotide sharing. The immuneACCESS repertoire file appears here via TCRdb, limited to in-frame rearrangements. These files lack a portion of the clones; in checked studies, under half of the deficit traces to unresolved V genes, and the cause of the others is not known. The V and J calls and clone size are taken from that table; D and trimming were inferred from the DNA. This sample's records show more than 95,000 clones. The ten largest clones capture about 2.2% of the sample.

The cohort comprised approximately 700 healthy bone marrow donors. At the time of sampling, all cohort members were nominally healthy, though unrecorded immune exposures were likely present. The donor was CMV seronegative and belonged to the group of over 300 seronegative cohort members. Each donor provided a peripheral blood sample, and peripheral blood mononuclear cells were used for TCR beta sequencing. The Qiagen DNeasy Blood Extraction Kit was used to extract genomic DNA from the blood cell samples. Sequenced input: PBMCs. This clonotype was sampled from a middle-aged man in good health and CMV-seronegative. The rearranged segments are TRBV7-6 and TRBJ2-1; TRBD1 agrees with 8 junctional bases. The sequenced DNA: TGTGCCAGCAGCTACCAGGGGGCGTTCTCCTACAATGAGCAGTTCTTC. This encodes CASSYQGAFSYNEQFF.